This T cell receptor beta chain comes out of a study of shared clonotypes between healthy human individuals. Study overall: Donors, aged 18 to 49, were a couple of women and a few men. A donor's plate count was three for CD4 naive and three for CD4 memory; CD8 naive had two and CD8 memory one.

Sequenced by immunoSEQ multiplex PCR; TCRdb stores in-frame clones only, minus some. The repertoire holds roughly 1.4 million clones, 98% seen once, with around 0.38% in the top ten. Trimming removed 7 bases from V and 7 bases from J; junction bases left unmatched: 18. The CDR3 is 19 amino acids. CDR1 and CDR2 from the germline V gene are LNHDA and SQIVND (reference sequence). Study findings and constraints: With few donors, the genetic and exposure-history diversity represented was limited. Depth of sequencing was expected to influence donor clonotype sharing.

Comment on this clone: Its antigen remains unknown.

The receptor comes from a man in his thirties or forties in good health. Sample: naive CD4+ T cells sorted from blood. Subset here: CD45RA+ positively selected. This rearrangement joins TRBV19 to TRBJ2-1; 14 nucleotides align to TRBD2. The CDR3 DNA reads TGTGCCAGTACCCCTAAACCGACTAGCGGGAGGGCCTTGAGAAATGAGCAGTTCTTC. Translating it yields CASTPKPTSGRALRNEQFF.